This T cell receptor beta chain comes out of a study of blood T cell repertoires in COVID-19. As for the study in general: Acute and convalescent COVID-19 specimens originated in the United States, Italy and Spain. PBMCs, B-cell-depleted T cells, or T cells were the source of the cDNA or gDNA that made up the material.

Germline V gene lookup returns CDR1 SGHNT and CDR2 YYREEE (reference sequence). The CDR3 is 16 residues long. Between the trimmed V and J ends, which lost 4 bases and 5 bases, there was a span of 18 bases. In the authors' methods: Counts of nucleated cells, estimated from reference gene primer amplification, were obtained. Assay used: immunoSEQ multiplex PCR; TCRdb lists only in-frame clones, some missing. V and J calls and clone size are given by that table; D and trimming were obtained from the DNA. Of about 87,000 clones detected, approximately 80% appear once; the ten largest clones hold approximately 2.3%.

The sequencing input was peripheral blood. The chain carries TRBV5-4 and TRBJ1-4; D gene ambiguous. The receptor was isolated from a woman aged 65 to 85 with acute or convalescent COVID-19. CDR3 loop: CASSMEPGEENEKLFF. The CDR3 DNA reads as TGTGCCAGCAGCATGGAACCGGGAGAGGAAAATGAAAAACTGTTTTTT.